This T cell receptor beta chain was sequenced for a study of CD8 T cells in ankylosing spondylitis. Broader study findings: The authors found the disease-linked clones to be CD8+ and relatively rare in peripheral blood. Researchers reportedly found disease-linked clones significantly enriched in matched ankylosing spondylitis synovial fluid.

TCRdb re-analysed the 5' RACE reads in MiXCR, keeping a single row per CDR3 protein. The sample includes under 250,000 distinct CDR3 sequences, roughly a tenth of them seen just once. This clonotype was counted many times. Its antigen is undetermined. CDR3 length: 14 residues. Germline V gene data show CDR1 as MNHEY and CDR2 as SVGAGI. V dropped 0 bases and J dropped 7; count of bases not matched to a gene: 4. Material for sequencing was blood, either unsorted or a sorted T cell fraction (not recorded which). This clonotype originated in a male donor with ankylosing spondylitis or in good health (not recorded which). The chain links TRBV6-5 to TRBJ2-5; the match to TRBD1 covers 8 bases. CDR3 region: CASSYSDRDRTQYF. The CDR3 bases are TGTGCCAGCAGTTACTCGGACAGGGACCGGACCCAGTACTTC.